The 29 T cell receptor beta chains in this list originate from one sample, sequenced in a study of radiation and T cells in renal cell carcinoma. The sample's time point: baseline pretreatment blood. As to treatment: 15 Gy SBRT to primary tumor, nephrectomy 4 weeks later. Here immunoSEQ multiplex PCR was the method, and the copy in TCRdb shows in-frame clones only, minus some. The table has roughly 150,000 clones, 88% seen once; the top ten hold around 4.1%. The specimen comprised blood, sampled from a patient whose treatment included radiotherapy and nephrectomy. The receptors derive from a woman in her 70s with renal cell carcinoma.

Worth noting for this clone: Other DNA variants within this sample encode the same CDR3. This chain joins TRBV9 and TRBJ2-3; D not resolved. Deletions cut 0 bases from V and 6 bases from J, with 5 bases between. Germline V gene data show CDR1 as SGDLS and CDR2 as YYNGEE. This CDR3 is built from 12 residues. CDR3 bases: TGTGCCAGCAGCGTAGGATCTGATACGCAGTATTTT. It translates to CASSVGSDTQYF.

This rearrangement joins TRBV18 to TRBJ2-4; 12 nucleotides line up with TRBD2. CDR1 and CDR2 from the germline V gene are KGHSH and LQKENI. This CDR3 has 20 amino acids. V lost 2 bases, J lost 1 base, and 12 bases stayed unmatched. The CDR3 loop reads CASSPKLAGGQRRAKNIQYF. In DNA, the CDR3 is TGTGCCAGCTCACCAAAGCTAGCGGGGGGGCAAAGGAGGGCCAAAAACATTCAGTACTTC.

The chain is built from TRBV7-9 and TRBJ2-5; TRBD2 aligns across 7 bases. The CDR3 runs to 15 residues. CDR1 SEHNR and CDR2 FQNEAQ come from the germline V gene (reference sequence). The V and J ends lost 5 bases and 3 bases, in that order; junction bases with no gene match: 9. CDR3 protein: CASSLYLSGEETQYF. In DNA, the CDR3 is TGTGCCAGCAGCCTCTACCTAAGCGGGGAAGAGACCCAGTACTTC.

The chain has TRBV7-2 and TRBJ2-7; a weak D match, TRBD2 (7 bases). The CDR3 consists of 17 residues. Trimming removed 3 bases from V and 2 bases from J, with 20 bases in between. Germline CDR1 is SGHTA and CDR2 is FQGNSA. The chain's CDR3 is CASSFGLGRGQTYEQYF. The CDR3, as DNA: TGTGCCAGCAGCTTTGGACTTGGGCGGGGGCAAACCTACGAGCAGTACTTC.

The chain links TRBV11-3 to TRBJ2-4; TRBD2 matches 10 bases. This CDR3 is built from 18 residues. Germline CDR1 is SGHNT and CDR2 is YENEEA. V lost 5 bases to trimming and J lost 0 bases; unmatched junction nucleotides: 10. The CDR3 loop reads CASSPSLAGSLAKNIQYF. CDR3 sequence (DNA): TGTGCCAGCAGCCCATCACTAGCGGGGTCATTAGCCAAAAACATTCAGTACTTC.

The chain is built from TRBV4-3 and TRBJ2-7; D may be TRBD1 (5 bases). This CDR3 spans 14 amino acids. Trimming took off 4 bases at V and 0 bases at J, with 10 bases between the two ends. The V gene's germline CDR1 is LGHNA and CDR2 YSLEER. Here the CDR3 DNA reads TGCGCCAGCAGCCTCGAGCAGGGCTCCTACGAGCAGTACTTC. It specifies CASSLEQGSYEQYF.

This clone was detected only once. The CDR3 region has the DNA TGTGCCAGCAGCCCATCCGGGACGGGAAACTATGGCTACACCTTC. This codes for CASSPSGTGNYGYTF. This rearrangement joins TRBV6-5 to TRBJ1-2; a weak D match, TRBD1 (5 bases). The CDR3 loop spans 15 amino acids. Looked up from germline, CDR1 is MNHEY and CDR2 is SVGAGI. The V and J ends lost 6 bases and 2 bases respectively, with 16 bases between them.

The rearrangement uses TRBV7-3 and TRBJ2-7; 9 bases are shared with TRBD2. Germline CDR1 and CDR2: SGHTA and FQGTGA. Unmatched junction bases numbered 7, after V lost 4 bases and J lost 3 bases. The CDR3 is made up of 15 amino acids. Here the CDR3 DNA reads TGTGCCAGCAGCTCGACTAGCGGAGTTTTCTACGAGCAGTACTTC. Translation: CASSSTSGVFYEQYF.

The chain links TRBV4-3 to TRBJ2-5, with D perhaps matching TRBD2 (7 bases). V lost 1 base, J lost 5 bases, and 20 bases lay in between. Per the germline V gene, CDR1 is LGHNA and CDR2 is YSLEER. This CDR3 contains 17 residues. CDR3 residues: CASSQGWAGASGETQYF. For the CDR3, the DNA is TGCGCCAGCAGCCAAGGTTGGGCGGGGGCCTCTGGGGAGACCCAGTACTTC.

The chain combines TRBV5-6 with TRBJ1-5, with TRBD1 identical over 7 bases. The V segment lost 0 bases and the J segment 3 bases; nucleotides outside the gene matches: 6. CDR1 is SGHDT, CDR2 YYEEEE, per germline. The CDR3 has 16 residues. The CDR3 nucleotides are TGTGCCAGCAGCTTGGCCCGGGACAGTAACAATCAGCCCCAGCATTTT. It encodes CASSLARDSNNQPQHF.

J is TRBJ2-2 and V is TRBV19, with D maybe TRBD1 (5 bases). This CDR3 comprises 14 residues. V was clipped by 2 bases and J by 6 bases, with 10 bases between them. The germline CDR1 and CDR2 sequences are LNHDA and SQIVND (reference sequence). The CDR3 nucleotides are TGTGCCAGTAGTATACAGGGAAGGGCCGGGGAGCTGTTTTTT. Encoded protein: CASSIQGRAGELFF.

Only one count was recorded for this clone. The chain recombines TRBV29-1 with TRBJ2-4, with D uncertain. Germline CDR1 and CDR2: SQVTM and ANQGSEA. The CDR3 loop spans 14 amino acids. V shed 4 bases and J shed 0 bases, with 10 bases lying between them. CDR3 nucleotide sequence: TGCAGCGTTGTAGTTGGGTTAGCCAAAAACATTCAGTACTTC. Its protein product is CSVVVGLAKNIQYF.

This chain uses TRBV28 with TRBJ2-7; D not certain. The CDR3 sequence is 10 residues long. V was trimmed by 7 bases and J by 3 bases, leaving 4 bases between them. CDR1 is MDHEN and CDR2 is SYDVKM in the germline V gene. The CDR3 protein is CASKSYEQYF. CDR3 DNA: TGTGCCAGCAAGAGCTACGAGCAGTACTTC.

The V gene is TRBV27, the J gene TRBJ2-7, with 9 bases matching TRBD2. This CDR3 has 17 amino acids. V dropped 4 bases and J dropped 0; count of bases not matched to a gene: 10. Germline V lookup: CDR1 MNHEY, CDR2 SMNVEV (reference sequence). The CDR3 DNA reads as TGTGCCAGCAGTTCACTCCCCCTAGCGGGGCACTCCTACGAGCAGTACTTC. Its translation is CASSSLPLAGHSYEQYF.

The CDR3 reads CASSVAPPTMDSPNYGYTF. The CDR3 region has the DNA TGTGCCAGCAGCGTAGCCCCTCCCACCATGGACAGTCCAAACTATGGCTACACCTTC. This chain uses TRBV9 with TRBJ1-2; perhaps TRBD1 as D (6 bases). V lost 0 bases, J lost 2 bases, and 23 bases lay in between. CDR1 and CDR2 from the germline V gene are SGDLS and YYNGEE. The CDR3 is made up of 19 amino acids.

This chain uses TRBV19 with TRBJ2-5; D ambiguous. The CDR3 has 13 amino acids. The germline V gene has CDR1 LNHDA and CDR2 SQIVND (reference sequence). V lost 8 bases and J 2 bases, leaving 12 bases between the germline ends. CDR3 protein: CASALGSQETQYF. The CDR3 coding sequence is TGTGCCAGTGCCCTGGGAAGTCAAGAGACCCAGTACTTC.

The chain couples TRBV6-1 to TRBJ2-5, with TRBD2 identical over 10 bases. CDR3 length: 15 residues. Germline trimming cut 6 bases from V and 2 bases from J; bases unmatched to any gene: 6. The germline CDR1 and CDR2 sequences are MNHNS and SASEGT. The CDR3 loop is CASSVAGGKQETQYF. As DNA, the CDR3 is TGTGCCAGCAGCGTAGCGGGGGGAAAACAAGAGACCCAGTACTTC.

The chain carries TRBV7-8 and TRBJ2-7; no definite D call. V lost 8 bases and J lost 0, with 14 bases in between. This CDR3 is built from 14 residues. CDR1 is SGHVS, CDR2 FQNEAQ, per germline. The CDR3 loop reads CASLRAGASYEQYF. The CDR3 DNA follows: TGTGCCAGCTTACGGGCCGGAGCCTCCTACGAGCAGTACTTC.

The chain combines TRBV5-1 with TRBJ2-1; maybe TRBD2 (7 bases). This CDR3 contains 15 residues. The germline V gene has CDR1 SGHRS and CDR2 YFSETQ. V lost 0 bases to trimming and J lost 2 bases, with 9 bases between them. The chain's CDR3 is CASSLVGGAYNEQFF. The CDR3, as DNA: TGCGCCAGCAGCTTGGTAGGGGGGGCCTACAATGAGCAGTTCTTC. Looking up the rest from reference TRBV5-1 and TRBJ2-1 gives the full variable domain: KAGVTQTPRYLIKTRGQQVTLSCSPISGHRSVSWYQQTPGQGLQFLFEYFSETQRNKGNFPGRFSGRQFSNSRSEMNVSTLELGDSALYLCASSLVGGAYNEQFFGPGTRLTVL.

The gene calls are TRBV29-1 and TRBJ2-2; 9 nucleotides align to TRBD1. V lost 7 bases to trimming and J lost 3 bases; unmatched junction nucleotides: 3. CDR1 SQVTM and CDR2 ANQGSEA come from the germline V gene. There are 13 residues in the CDR3. The CDR3 loop reads CSGRDRDTGELFF. For the CDR3, the DNA is TGCAGCGGCCGGGACAGGGACACCGGGGAGCTGTTTTTT.

The chain employs TRBV11-3 and TRBJ1-2; 9 nucleotides line up with TRBD1. The CDR3 has 16 amino acids. Germline CDR1 SGHNT, CDR2 YENEEA. V shed 1 base and J 0 bases; nucleotides not matched to a gene: 3. The chain's CDR3 is CASSLGDRVPNYGYTF. CDR3 in DNA: TGTGCCAGCAGCTTAGGGGACAGGGTGCCTAACTATGGCTACACCTTC.

This chain uses TRBV7-2 with TRBJ2-3; TRBD2 is a possible D gene (5 bases). V shed 5 bases and J shed 6 bases, with 6 bases lying between them. The CDR3 has 11 amino acids. Germline CDR1 and CDR2: SGHTA and FQGNSA. The CDR3 loop reads CASSRGDTQYF. The DNA for the CDR3 is TGTGCCAGCAGCCGAGGGGATACGCAGTATTTT.

V and J are TRBV6-6 and TRBJ2-5; 8 bases map to TRBD2. This CDR3 comprises 14 residues. Germline V gene lookup returns CDR1 MNHNY and CDR2 SVGAGI (reference sequence). V was clipped by 6 bases and J by 5 bases; unmatched bases: 8. Here the CDR3 DNA reads TGTGCCAGCAGACCTGGGACTAGAGCCGAGACCCAGTACTTC. As protein: CASRPGTRAETQYF.

The V gene is TRBV9, the J gene TRBJ1-3; 9 bases are shared with TRBD1. Germline CDR1 SGDLS, CDR2 YYNGEE. V lost 3 bases, J lost 0 bases, and 4 bases stayed unmatched. The CDR3 contains 16 residues. CDR3 sequence (DNA): TGTGCCAGCAGCGGACGGGACAGGGTCTCTGGAAACACCATATATTTT. Translation: CASSGRDRVSGNTIYF.

The CDR3 sequence is CASSPRTRYEQYF. In nucleotides, the CDR3 is TGTGCCAGCAGCCCCCGGACTCGGTACGAGCAGTACTTC. V gene TRBV7-6 combines with J gene TRBJ2-7; D may be TRBD2 (5 bases). The germline gives CDR1 SGHVS, CDR2 FNYEAQ. V gave up 5 bases and J gave up 4 bases, with 12 bases separating them. The CDR3 contains 13 residues.

V and J are TRBV6-4 and TRBJ1-3, with a weak D call TRBD1 (5 bases). V shed 0 bases and J shed 8 bases, with 14 bases lying between them. Germline CDR1 is MRHNA and CDR2 is SNTAGT. This CDR3 is 15 amino acids long. The CDR3 DNA is TGTGCCAGCAGTGACTCAACGGGGGTGGAAGACACCATATATTTT. This gives the protein CASSDSTGVEDTIYF.

The V and J genes are TRBV6-1 and TRBJ2-5, with a possible D match to TRBD2 (6 bases). The CDR3 has 15 amino acids. V gave up 5 bases and J gave up 2 bases, with 15 bases separating them. Germline CDR1 MNHNS, CDR2 SASEGT. In DNA form, the CDR3 reads TGTGCCAGCAGTAGGAGTAGCGGACTTCAAGAGACCCAGTACTTC. Its translation: CASSRSSGLQETQYF.

The V and J genes are TRBV6-4 and TRBJ2-3, with TRBD2 matching 8 bases. CDR3 length equals 14 residues. The J segment lost 9 bases and the V segment lost 0 bases, leaving 5 bases of the junction unmatched. The germline gives CDR1 MRHNA, CDR2 SNTAGT. CDR3 nucleotides: TGTGCCAGCAGTGACTCGGCGGGGGGTCTCACGCAGTATTTT. This sequence encodes CASSDSAGGLTQYF.

CDR3 nucleotides: TGTGCCAGCAGCACGACAGGCAATCAGCCCCAGCATTTT. This encodes CASSTTGNQPQHF. The chain has TRBV13 and TRBJ1-5, with a possible D match to TRBD1 (5 bases). Germline CDR1 and CDR2: PRHDT and FYEKMQ (reference sequence). V dropped 5 bases and J dropped 2 bases, with 7 bases sitting between them. This CDR3 contains 13 residues.